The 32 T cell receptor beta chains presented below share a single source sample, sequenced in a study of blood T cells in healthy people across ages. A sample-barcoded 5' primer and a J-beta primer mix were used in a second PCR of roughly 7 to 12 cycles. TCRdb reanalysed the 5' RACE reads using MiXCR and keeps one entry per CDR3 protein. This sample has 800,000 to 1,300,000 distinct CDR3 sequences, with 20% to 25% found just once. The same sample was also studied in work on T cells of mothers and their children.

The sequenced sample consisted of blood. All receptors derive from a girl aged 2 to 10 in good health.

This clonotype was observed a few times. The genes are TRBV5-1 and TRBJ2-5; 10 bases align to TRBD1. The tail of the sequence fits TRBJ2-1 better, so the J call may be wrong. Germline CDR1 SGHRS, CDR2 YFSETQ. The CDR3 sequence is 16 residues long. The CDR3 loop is CASSAYRDRGHNEQFF. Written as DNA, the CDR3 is TGCGCCAGCAGCGCCTACCGGGACAGGGGCCACAATGAGCAGTTCTTC.

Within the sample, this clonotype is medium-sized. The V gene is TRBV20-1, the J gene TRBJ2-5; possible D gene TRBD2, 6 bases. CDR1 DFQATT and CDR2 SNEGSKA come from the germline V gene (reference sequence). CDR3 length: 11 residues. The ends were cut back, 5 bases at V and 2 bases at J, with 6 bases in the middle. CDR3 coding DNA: TGCAGTGCTGGGAGGCAAGAGACCCAGTACTTC. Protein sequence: CSAGRQETQYF.

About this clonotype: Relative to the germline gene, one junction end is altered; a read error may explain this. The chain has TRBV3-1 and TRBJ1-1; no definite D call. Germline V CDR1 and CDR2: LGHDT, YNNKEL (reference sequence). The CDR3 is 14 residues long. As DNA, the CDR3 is TGCGCCAGCAGCCAAGCGCTTCAGGATACTGAAGCTTTCTTT. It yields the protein CASSQALQDTEAFF.

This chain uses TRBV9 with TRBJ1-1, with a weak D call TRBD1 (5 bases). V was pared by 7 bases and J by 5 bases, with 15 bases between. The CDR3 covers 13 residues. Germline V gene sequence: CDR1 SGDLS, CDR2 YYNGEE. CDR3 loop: CASRSPQGTEAFF. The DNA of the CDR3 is TGTGCCAGCCGCTCACCGCAGGGAACTGAAGCTTTCTTT.

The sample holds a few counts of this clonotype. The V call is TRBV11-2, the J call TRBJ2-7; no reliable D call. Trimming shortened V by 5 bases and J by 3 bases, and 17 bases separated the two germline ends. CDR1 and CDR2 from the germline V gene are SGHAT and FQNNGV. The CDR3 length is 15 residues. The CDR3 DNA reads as TGTGCCAGCAGCCAACTAACCGGGCCGAACTACGAGCAGTACTTC. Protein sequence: CASSQLTGPNYEQYF. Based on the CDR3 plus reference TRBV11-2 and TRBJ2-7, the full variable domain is EAGVAQSPRYKIIEKRQSVAFWCNPISGHATLYWYQQILGQGPKLLIQFQNNGVVDDSQLPKDRFSAERLKGVDSTLKIQPAKLEDSAVYLCASSQLTGPNYEQYFGPGTRLTVT.

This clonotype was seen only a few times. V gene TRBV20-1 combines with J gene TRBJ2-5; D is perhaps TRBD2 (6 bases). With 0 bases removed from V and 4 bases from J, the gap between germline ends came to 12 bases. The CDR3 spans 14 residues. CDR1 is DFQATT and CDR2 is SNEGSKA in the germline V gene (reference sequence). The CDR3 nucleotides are TGCAGTGCTAGAGATGGAGGGGTAATAGAGACCCAGTACTTC. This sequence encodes CSARDGGVIETQYF.

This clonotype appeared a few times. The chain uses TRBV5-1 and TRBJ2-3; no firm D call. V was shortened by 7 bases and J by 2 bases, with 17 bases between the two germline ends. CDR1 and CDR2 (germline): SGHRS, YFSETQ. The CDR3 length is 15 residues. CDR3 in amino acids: CASSLNGFDTDTQYF. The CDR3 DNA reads TGCGCCAGCTCCCTAAACGGCTTTGACACAGATACGCAGTATTTT.

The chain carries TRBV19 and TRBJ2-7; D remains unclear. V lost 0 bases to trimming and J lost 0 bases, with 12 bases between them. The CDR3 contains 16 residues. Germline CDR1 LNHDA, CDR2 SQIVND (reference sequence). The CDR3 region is CASSIDNGGSSYEQYF. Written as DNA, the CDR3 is TGTGCCAGTAGTATAGATAACGGCGGATCCTCCTACGAGCAGTACTTC.

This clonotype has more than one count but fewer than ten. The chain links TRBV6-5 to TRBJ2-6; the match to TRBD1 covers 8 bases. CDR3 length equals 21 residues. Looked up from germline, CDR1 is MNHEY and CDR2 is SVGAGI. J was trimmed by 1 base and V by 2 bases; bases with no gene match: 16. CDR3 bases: TGTGCCAGCAGTTACCATGGATCGCAGGGGGCGGGGTGGTCTGGGGCCAACGTCCTGACTTTC. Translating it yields CASSYHGSQGAGWSGANVLTF.

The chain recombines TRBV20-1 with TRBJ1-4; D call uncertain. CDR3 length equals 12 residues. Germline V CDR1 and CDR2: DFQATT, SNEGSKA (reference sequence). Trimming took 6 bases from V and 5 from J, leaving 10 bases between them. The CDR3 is CSALGQNEKLFF. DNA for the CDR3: TGCAGTGCCTTGGGCCAGAATGAAAAACTGTTTTTT.

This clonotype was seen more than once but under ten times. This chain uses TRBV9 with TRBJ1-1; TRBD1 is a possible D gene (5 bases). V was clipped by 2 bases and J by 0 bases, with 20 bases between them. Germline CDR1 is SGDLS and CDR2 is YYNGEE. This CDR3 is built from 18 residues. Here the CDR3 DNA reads TGTGCCAGCAGCGTGGGTATTGGGGGGGAACTGATGAACACTGAAGCTTTCTTT. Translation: CASSVGIGGELMNTEAFF.

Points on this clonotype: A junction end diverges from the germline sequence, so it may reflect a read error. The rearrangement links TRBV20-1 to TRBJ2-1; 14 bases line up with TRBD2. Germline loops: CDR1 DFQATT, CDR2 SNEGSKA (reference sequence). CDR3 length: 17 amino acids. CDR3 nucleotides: TGCAGTGCTCCAAGTATAGACCTTGGGACTAGCGGGAGTGGAAGGAACTTC. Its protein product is CSAPSIDLGTSGSGRNF.

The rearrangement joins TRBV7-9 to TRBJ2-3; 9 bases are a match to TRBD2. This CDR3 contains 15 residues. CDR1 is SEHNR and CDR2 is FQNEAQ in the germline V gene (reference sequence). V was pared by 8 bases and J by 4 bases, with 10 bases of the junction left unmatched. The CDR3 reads CASVHPGLASDTQYF. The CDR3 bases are TGTGCCAGCGTCCACCCGGGACTAGCATCAGATACGCAGTATTTT. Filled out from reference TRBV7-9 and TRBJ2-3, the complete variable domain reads DTGVSQNPRHKITKRGQNVTFRCDPISEHNRLYWYRQTLGQGPEFLTYFQNEAQLEKSRLLSDRFSAERPKGSFSTLEIQRTEQGDSAMYLCASVHPGLASDTQYFGPGTRLTVL.

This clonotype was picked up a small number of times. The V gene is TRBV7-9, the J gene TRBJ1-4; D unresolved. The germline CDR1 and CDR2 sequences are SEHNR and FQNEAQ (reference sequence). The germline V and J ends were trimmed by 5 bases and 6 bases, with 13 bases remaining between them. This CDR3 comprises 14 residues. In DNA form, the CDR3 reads TGTGCCAGCAGCCCATTTGCGGGAGATGAAAAACTGTTTTTT. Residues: CASSPFAGDEKLFF.

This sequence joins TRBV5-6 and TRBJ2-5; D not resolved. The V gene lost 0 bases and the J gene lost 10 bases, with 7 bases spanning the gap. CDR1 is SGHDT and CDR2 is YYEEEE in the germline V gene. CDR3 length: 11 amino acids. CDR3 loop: CASSLGERQYF. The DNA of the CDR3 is TGTGCCAGCAGCTTGGGAGAGCGCCAGTACTTC.

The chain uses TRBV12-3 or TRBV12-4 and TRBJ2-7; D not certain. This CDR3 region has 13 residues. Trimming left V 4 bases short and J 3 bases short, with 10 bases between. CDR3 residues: CASSSDPYYEQYF. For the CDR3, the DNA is TGTGCCAGCAGTTCCGACCCCTACTACGAGCAGTACTTC.

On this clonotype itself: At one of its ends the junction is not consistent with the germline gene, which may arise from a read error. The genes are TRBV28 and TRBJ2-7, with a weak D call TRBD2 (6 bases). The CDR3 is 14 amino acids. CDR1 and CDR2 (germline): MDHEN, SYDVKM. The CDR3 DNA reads TGTGCCGGCAGTTTGATTGGACGTCCGGGAGTGTCGTACTTC. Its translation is CAGSLIGRPGVSYF.

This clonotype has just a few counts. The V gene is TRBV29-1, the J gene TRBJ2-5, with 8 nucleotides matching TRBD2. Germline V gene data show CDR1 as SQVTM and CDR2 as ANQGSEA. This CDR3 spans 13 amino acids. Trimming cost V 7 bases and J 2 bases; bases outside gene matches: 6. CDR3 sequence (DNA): TGCAGCGCGACACCGGGGGGGCAAGAGACCCAGTACTTC. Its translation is CSATPGGQETQYF.

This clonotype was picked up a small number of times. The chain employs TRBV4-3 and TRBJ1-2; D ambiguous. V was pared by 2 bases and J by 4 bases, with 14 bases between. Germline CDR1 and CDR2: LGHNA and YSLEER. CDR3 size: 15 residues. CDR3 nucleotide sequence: TGCGCCAGCAGCCAATCCAGGCATCTTATCTATGGCTACACCTTC. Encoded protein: CASSQSRHLIYGYTF.

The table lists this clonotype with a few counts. In DNA form, the CDR3 reads TGTGCCAGCAGCCCGGGGCCCCCCTACAATGAGCAGTTCTTC. Translation gives CASSPGPPYNEQFF. The V call is TRBV4-2, the J call TRBJ2-1; TRBD1 or TRBD2 may be the D gene (5 bases each). The length of the CDR3 is 14 residues. Trimming took off 4 bases at V and 2 bases at J, with 9 bases between the two ends. Germline values: CDR1 LGHNA, CDR2 YNFKEQ.

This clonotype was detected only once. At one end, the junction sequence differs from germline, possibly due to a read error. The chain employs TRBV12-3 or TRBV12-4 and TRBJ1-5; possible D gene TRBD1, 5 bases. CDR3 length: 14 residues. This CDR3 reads CASVEGKGNHPQHF. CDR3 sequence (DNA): TGTGCCAGCGTAGAGGGGAAGGGCAATCATCCCCAGCATTTT.

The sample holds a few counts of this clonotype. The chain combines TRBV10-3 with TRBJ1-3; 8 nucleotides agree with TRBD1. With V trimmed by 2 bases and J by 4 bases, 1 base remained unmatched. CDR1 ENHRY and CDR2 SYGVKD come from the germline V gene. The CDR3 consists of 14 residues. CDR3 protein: CAISEDRGGNTIYF. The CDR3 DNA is TGTGCCATCAGTGAGGACAGGGGAGGAAACACCATATATTTT.

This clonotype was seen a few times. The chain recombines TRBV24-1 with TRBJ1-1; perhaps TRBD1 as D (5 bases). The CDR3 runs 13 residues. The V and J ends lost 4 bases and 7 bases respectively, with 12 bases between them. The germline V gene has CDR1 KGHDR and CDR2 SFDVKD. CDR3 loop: CATSEIRDGEAFF. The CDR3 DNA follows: TGTGCCACCAGTGAAATCCGGGACGGTGAAGCTTTCTTT.

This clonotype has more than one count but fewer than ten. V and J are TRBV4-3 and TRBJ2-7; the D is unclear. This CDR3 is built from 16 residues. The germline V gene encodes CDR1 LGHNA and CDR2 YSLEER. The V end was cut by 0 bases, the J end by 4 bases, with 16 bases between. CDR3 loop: CASSQEVALPFYEQYF. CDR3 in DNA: TGCGCCAGCAGCCAAGAGGTGGCCTTGCCCTTTTACGAGCAGTACTTC.

CDR3 in amino acids: CASSAFQGGHEQFF. The CDR3 coding sequence is TGTGCCAGCAGTGCCTTCCAGGGAGGTCATGAGCAGTTCTTC. This sequence joins TRBV12-3 or TRBV12-4 and TRBJ2-1; TRBD2 might be the D (6 bases). The CDR3 has 14 amino acids. The V gene lost 5 bases and the J gene lost 8 bases, with 16 bases spanning the gap.

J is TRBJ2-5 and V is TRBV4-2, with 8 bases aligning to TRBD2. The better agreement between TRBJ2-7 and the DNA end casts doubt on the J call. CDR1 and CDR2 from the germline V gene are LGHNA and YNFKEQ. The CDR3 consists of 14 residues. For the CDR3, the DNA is TGTGCCAGCAGGGCGACCGGGACTAGATCCGAGCAGTACTTC. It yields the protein CASRATGTRSEQYF.

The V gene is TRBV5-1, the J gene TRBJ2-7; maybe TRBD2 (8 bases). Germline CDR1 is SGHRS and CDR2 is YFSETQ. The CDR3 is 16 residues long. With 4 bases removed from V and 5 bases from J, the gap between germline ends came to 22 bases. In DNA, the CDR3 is TGCGCCAGCAGCAAAGTAGCGGGACAGTCTTGGAACGAGCAGTACTTC. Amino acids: CASSKVAGQSWNEQYF.

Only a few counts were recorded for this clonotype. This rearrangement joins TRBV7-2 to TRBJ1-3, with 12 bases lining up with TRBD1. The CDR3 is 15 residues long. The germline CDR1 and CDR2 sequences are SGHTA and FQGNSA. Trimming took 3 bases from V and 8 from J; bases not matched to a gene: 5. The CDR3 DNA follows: TGTGCCAGCAGCTTCTCGGGACAGGGGGCCTACACCATATATTTT. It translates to CASSFSGQGAYTIYF. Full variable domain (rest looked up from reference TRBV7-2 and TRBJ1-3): GAGVSQSPSNKVTEKGKDVELRCDPISGHTALYWYRQSLGQGLEFLIYFQGNSAPDKSGLPSDRFSAERTGGSVSTLTIQRTQQEDSAVYLCASSFSGQGAYTIYFGEGSWLTVV.

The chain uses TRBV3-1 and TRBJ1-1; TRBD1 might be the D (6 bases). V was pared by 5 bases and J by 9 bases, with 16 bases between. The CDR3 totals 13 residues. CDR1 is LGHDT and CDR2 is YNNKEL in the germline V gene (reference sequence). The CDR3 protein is CASSGLEGEKAFF. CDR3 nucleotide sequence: TGTGCCAGCAGCGGACTGGAGGGGGAGAAAGCTTTCTTT.

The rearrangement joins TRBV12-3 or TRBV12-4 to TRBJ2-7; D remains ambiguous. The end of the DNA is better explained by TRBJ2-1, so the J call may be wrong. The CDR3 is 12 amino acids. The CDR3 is CASSPRPVGQFF. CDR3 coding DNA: TGTGCCAGCAGTCCCCGTCCCGTAGGGCAGTTCTTC.

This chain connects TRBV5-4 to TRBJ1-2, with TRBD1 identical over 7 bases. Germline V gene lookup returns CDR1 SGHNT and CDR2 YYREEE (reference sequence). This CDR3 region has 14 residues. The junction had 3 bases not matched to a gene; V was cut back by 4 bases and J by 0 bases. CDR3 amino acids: CASSRGTANYGYTF. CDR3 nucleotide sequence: TGTGCCAGCAGCAGAGGGACAGCTAACTATGGCTACACCTTC.

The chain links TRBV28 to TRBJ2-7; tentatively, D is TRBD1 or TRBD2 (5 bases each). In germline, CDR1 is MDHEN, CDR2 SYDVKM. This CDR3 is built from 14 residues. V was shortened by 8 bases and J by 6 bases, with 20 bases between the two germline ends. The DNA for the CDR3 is TGTGCCAGCCGGGGCAGTAGCGTTTTCGGCGAGCAGTACTTC. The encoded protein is CASRGSSVFGEQYF.